This T cell receptor beta chain was identified in a study of patients and donors after allogeneic stem cell transplantation. TCRdb recomputed calls from the RT-PCR reads with MiXCR, one row per CDR3 protein. The sample includes more than 850,000 distinct CDR3 sequences, roughly 17% of them seen just once. The CDR3 consists of 16 residues. Germline V lookup: CDR1 SGHTA, CDR2 FQGNSA. The V segment lost 2 bases and the J segment 4 bases; nucleotides outside the gene matches: 8. This sequence originates from a human donor who was either an allogeneic HSCT recipient or a stem cell or donor lymphocyte infusion donor (not recorded which). It is not recorded whose cells these are; they may come from a transplant donor. The material sequenced was blood, either unsorted or a sorted T cell fraction (not recorded which). The chain uses TRBV7-2 and TRBJ2-7; TRBD2 agrees at 10 bases. The CDR3 loop reads CASSLSASGGGYEQYF. The CDR3 DNA reads TGTGCCAGCAGCTTAAGCGCTAGCGGGGGAGGTTACGAGCAGTACTTC.